This TCR beta chain was recovered during a study of glioma-infiltrating T cells after dendritic cell vaccination. Germline loops: CDR1 MNHEY, CDR2 SVGAGI. The CDR3 loop spans 13 amino acids. Trimming at V came to 7 bases and at J to 7 bases, leaving 9 bases not matched to a gene. Clones were read by immunoSEQ multiplex PCR, and TCRdb kept only the in-frame ones, dropping some. The sample consists of about 92,000 clones, approximately 84% of them appearing once. The specimen was blood, collected before dendritic cell vaccination. The clonotype comes from a human donor with glioblastoma. J is TRBJ2-5 and V is TRBV6-5, with 7 bases that match TRBD2. CDR3 DNA sequence: TGTGCCAGCACGGGGGACCCGGGGGGGACCCAGTACTTC. This translates into CASTGDPGGTQYF.